These 11 T cell receptor beta chains share one sample of origin, sequenced in a study of blood T cell repertoires in COVID-19. Data came from immunoSEQ multiplex PCR; TCRdb stores just in-frame clones and leaves some out. The table records about 150,000 clones, 70% to 90% of them present only once. Sequencing was done on a sample of peripheral blood. Receptors originate from a woman older than 75 with COVID-19, enrolled during active disease.

The chain joins TRBV2 to TRBJ1-4; 10 nucleotides align to TRBD1. Per the germline V gene, CDR1 is SNHLY and CDR2 is FYNNEI. The CDR3 covers 14 residues. Unmatched junction bases numbered 3, after V lost 5 bases and J lost 6 bases. The CDR3 bases are TGTGCCAGCAGTCGACAGGGGGCTGATGAAAAACTGTTTTTT. Encoded protein: CASSRQGADEKLFF.

The gene calls are TRBV4-1 and TRBJ2-3; no clear D gene. Per germline, CDR1 MGHRA and CDR2 YSYEKL. Trimming removed 3 bases from V and 4 bases from J, with 8 bases in between. CDR3 length equals 13 residues. The CDR3 is CASSHLPPDTQYF. For the CDR3, the DNA is TGCGCCAGCAGCCACCTCCCCCCAGATACGCAGTATTTT.

The chain links TRBV7-2 to TRBJ2-1; 14 bases match TRBD2. The length of the CDR3 is 19 residues. V lost 5 bases, J lost 0 bases, and 9 bases stayed unmatched. In germline, CDR1 is SGHTA, CDR2 FQGNSA. The CDR3 nucleotides are TGTGCCAGCAGCCCCATCGGACTAGCGGGGGGTTCCTCCTACAATGAGCAGTTCTTC. Protein sequence: CASSPIGLAGGSSYNEQFF.

This chain connects TRBV19 to TRBJ1-5; TRBD1 aligns across 10 bases. CDR3 length: 13 residues. Losses at the gene ends were 11 bases for V and 7 bases for J; bases not matched to a gene: 8. Germline CDR1 LNHDA, CDR2 SQIVND (reference sequence). The chain's CDR3 is CASDRGLNQPQHF. CDR3 sequence (DNA): TGTGCCTCAGACAGGGGGCTTAACCAGCCCCAGCATTTT.

The rearrangement links TRBV2 to TRBJ1-2; D perhaps matches TRBD1 (5 bases). Per germline, CDR1 SNHLY and CDR2 FYNNEI. CDR3 length: 14 amino acids. Trimming took off 3 bases at V and 4 bases at J, with 12 bases between the two ends. CDR3 DNA: TGTGCCAGCAGTGAGGGAGGGGAGCTCTATGGCTACACCTTC. Amino acids: CASSEGGELYGYTF.

This chain uses TRBV18 with TRBJ1-1; 11 nucleotides align to TRBD1. CDR3 size: 16 residues. Unmatched junction bases numbered 6, after V lost 6 bases and J lost 0 bases. From germline, CDR1 is KGHSH and CDR2 LQKENI. This CDR3 reads CASSGTGGVLNTEAFF. DNA for the CDR3: TGTGCCAGCTCCGGGACAGGGGGTGTCTTGAACACTGAAGCTTTCTTT.

The chain uses TRBV10-3 and TRBJ1-3, with 7 nucleotides matching TRBD1. J was trimmed by 0 bases and V by 10 bases; bases with no gene match: 12. The CDR3 loop spans 16 amino acids. The V gene's germline CDR1 is ENHRY and CDR2 SYGVKD. CDR3 nucleotide sequence: TGTGCCACCCTTATGACAGGGTCCCACTCTGGAAACACCATATATTTT. It translates to CATLMTGSHSGNTIYF.

The rearrangement joins TRBV10-3 to TRBJ2-3; 11 bases agree with TRBD2. CDR1 is ENHRY, CDR2 SYGVKD, per germline. CDR3 length equals 15 residues. Trimming removed 6 bases from V and 3 bases from J; junction bases left unmatched: 5. The CDR3 nucleotides read TGTGCCATCAGACCACTAGCGGGGGCAACAGATACGCAGTATTTT. This gives the protein CAIRPLAGATDTQYF.

This clone was picked up one time. The chain is built from TRBV28 and TRBJ2-1; 11 bases agree with TRBD2. Losses at the gene ends were 4 bases for V and 4 bases for J; bases not matched to a gene: 6. CDR3 length: 16 amino acids. Germline CDR1 MDHEN, CDR2 SYDVKM. CDR3 sequence (DNA): TGTGCCAGCAGTTCTCTACTAGCGGGAGTTTACAATGAGCAGTTCTTC. Residues: CASSSLLAGVYNEQFF.

This clone turned up a few times. The chain carries TRBV6-2 or TRBV6-3 and TRBJ1-2; D perhaps matches TRBD1 (5 bases). V lost 2 bases, J lost 4 bases, and 14 bases lay in between. Germline CDR1 reads MNHEY; CDR2 reads SVGEGT. The CDR3 is 15 residues long. The CDR3 loop reads CASSYRQGGGYGYTF. CDR3 DNA: TGTGCCAGCAGTTACCGGCAGGGTGGTGGCTATGGCTACACCTTC.

This chain connects TRBV7-6 to TRBJ2-2, with TRBD2 matching 8 bases. The ends lost 1 base at V and 7 bases at J; junction bases unmatched: 11. Germline values: CDR1 SGHVS, CDR2 FNYEAQ. The CDR3 has 17 residues. The CDR3 sequence is CASSLVVLAAENGELFF. Written as DNA, the CDR3 is TGTGCCAGCAGCTTAGTAGTACTAGCGGCCGAGAACGGGGAGCTGTTTTTT.